The 8 T cell receptor beta chains below were found in one sample sequenced in a study of blood T cell repertoires in COVID-19. TCRdb keeps only in-frame clones here, not all; method: immunoSEQ multiplex PCR. The data show under 250,000 clones, with 85% seen just once and roughly 4.6% held by the top ten. Specimen: peripheral blood. The receptor source for this set is a man over 45 with COVID-19, enrolled during active disease.

This clone has just one count. The J gene is TRBJ1-2, the V gene TRBV2; perhaps TRBD1 as D (6 bases). The CDR3 has 16 amino acids. The germline gives CDR1 SNHLY, CDR2 FYNNEI. Trimming shortened V by 5 bases and J by 1 base, and 17 bases separated the two germline ends. The CDR3: CASSTTTNRVNYGYTF. The CDR3, as DNA: TGTGCCAGCAGTACCACAACTAACAGGGTTAACTATGGCTACACCTTC. Supplemented by reference TRBV2 and TRBJ1-2, the full variable domain reads EPEVTQTPSHQVTQMGQEVILRCVPISNHLYFYWYRQILGQKVEFLVSFYNNEISEKSEIFDDQFSVERPDGSNFTLKIRSTKLEDSAMYFCASSTTTNRVNYGYTFGSGTRLTVV.

The chain carries TRBV9 and TRBJ2-7; 9 bases agree with TRBD1. Germline-derived CDR1 and CDR2 are SGDLS and YYNGEE. The CDR3 loop spans 14 amino acids. The V segment lost 3 bases and the J segment 5 bases; nucleotides outside the gene matches: 6. The CDR3 loop reads CASSAGTGTHEQYF. The DNA for the CDR3 is TGTGCCAGCAGCGCCGGGACAGGGACCCACGAGCAGTACTTC.

J is TRBJ2-3 and V is TRBV7-9, with 7 bases fitting TRBD1. Germline CDR1 and CDR2: SEHNR and FQNEAQ (reference sequence). The CDR3 is 16 residues long. Trimming took 5 bases from V and 6 from J; bases not matched to a gene: 14. CDR3 coding DNA: TGTGCCAGCAGCCTACAGGGGATGGTACACACGGATACGCAGTATTTT. It encodes CASSLQGMVHTDTQYF.

Comments on this clone: At one boundary the junction diverges from the germline segment, which might be a read error. The J gene is TRBJ1-4, the V gene TRBV5-8; D may be TRBD1 (6 bases). CDR1 SGHTS and CDR2 YDEGEE come from the germline V gene. CDR3 size: 12 residues. The CDR3: CASSYPGVLRIF. CDR3 sequence (DNA): TGTGCCAGCAGCTATCCAGGGGTTTTACGGATTTTT.

The genes are TRBV30 and TRBJ1-2; TRBD1 aligns across 11 bases. V trimming: 2 bases; J trimming: 3 bases; junction bases outside the gene matches: 14. From germline, CDR1 is GTSNPN and CDR2 SVGIG (reference sequence). The CDR3 length is 18 residues. CDR3 coding DNA: TGTGCCTGGAGTTTCACACGGACAGGGGGCGCTTCGGACTATGGCTACACCTTC. Its protein is CAWSFTRTGGASDYGYTF.

The J gene is TRBJ2-5, the V gene TRBV12-3 or TRBV12-4; D ambiguous. This CDR3 has 11 amino acids. V dropped 8 bases and J dropped 2 bases, with 6 bases sitting between them. This chain's CDR3 is CASALQETQYF. The CDR3 DNA reads as TGTGCCAGCGCCCTACAAGAGACCCAGTACTTC.

The chain employs TRBV18 and TRBJ1-2, with D hard to call. Germline loops: CDR1 KGHSH, CDR2 LQKENI. Trimming pared 1 base from V and 4 bases from J, leaving 16 bases between. CDR3 size: 16 residues. Here the CDR3 DNA reads TGTGCCAGCTCACCACTCACGGACTTAACCGCCTATGGCTACACCTTC. It specifies CASSPLTDLTAYGYTF.

The V gene is TRBV18, the J gene TRBJ1-5; 7 nucleotides line up with TRBD1. V was pared by 3 bases and J by 4 bases, with 6 bases of the junction left unmatched. In germline, CDR1 is KGHSH, CDR2 LQKENI. This CDR3 has 15 amino acids. In DNA form, the CDR3 reads TGTGCCAGCTCACCTATCGGGACAGAAAATCAGCCCCAGCATTTT. This gives the protein CASSPIGTENQPQHF.